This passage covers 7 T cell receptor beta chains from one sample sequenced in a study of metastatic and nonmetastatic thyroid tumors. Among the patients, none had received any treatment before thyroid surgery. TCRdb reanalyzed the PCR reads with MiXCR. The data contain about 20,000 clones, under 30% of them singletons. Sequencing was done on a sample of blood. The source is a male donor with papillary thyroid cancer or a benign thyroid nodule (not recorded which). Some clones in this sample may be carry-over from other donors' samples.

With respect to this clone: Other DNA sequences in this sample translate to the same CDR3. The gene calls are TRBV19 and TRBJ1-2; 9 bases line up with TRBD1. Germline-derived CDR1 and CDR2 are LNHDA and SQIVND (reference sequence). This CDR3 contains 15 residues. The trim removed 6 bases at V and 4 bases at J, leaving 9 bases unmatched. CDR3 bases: TGTGCCAGTAGCACACGTGGACAGGGGATCTATGGCTACACCTTC. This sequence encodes CASSTRGQGIYGYTF.

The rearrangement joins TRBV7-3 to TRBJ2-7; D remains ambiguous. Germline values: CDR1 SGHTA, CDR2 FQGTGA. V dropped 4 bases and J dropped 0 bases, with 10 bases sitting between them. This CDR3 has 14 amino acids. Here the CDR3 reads CASSSDGNSYEQYF. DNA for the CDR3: TGTGCCAGCAGCTCAGACGGAAACTCCTACGAGCAGTACTTC.

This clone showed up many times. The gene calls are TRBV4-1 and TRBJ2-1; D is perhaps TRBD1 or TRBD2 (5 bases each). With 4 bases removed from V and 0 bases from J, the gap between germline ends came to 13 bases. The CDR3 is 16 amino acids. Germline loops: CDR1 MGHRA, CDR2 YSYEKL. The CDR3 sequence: CASSRSGTLSYNEQFF. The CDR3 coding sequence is TGCGCCAGCAGCCGGTCCGGGACCCTCTCCTACAATGAGCAGTTCTTC.

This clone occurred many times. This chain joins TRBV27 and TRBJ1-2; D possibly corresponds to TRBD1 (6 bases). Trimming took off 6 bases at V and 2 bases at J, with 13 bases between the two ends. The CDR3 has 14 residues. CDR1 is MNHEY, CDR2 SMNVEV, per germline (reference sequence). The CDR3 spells CASREGGRNYGYTF. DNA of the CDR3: TGTGCCAGCAGGGAGGGGGGAAGGAACTATGGCTACACCTTC.

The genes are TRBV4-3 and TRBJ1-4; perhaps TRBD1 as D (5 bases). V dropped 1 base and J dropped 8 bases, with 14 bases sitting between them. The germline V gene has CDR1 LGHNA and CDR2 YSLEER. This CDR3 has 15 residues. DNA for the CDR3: TGCGCCAGCAGCCAAGCGGCGCAGGGAGGCGAAAAACTGTTTTTT. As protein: CASSQAAQGGEKLFF.

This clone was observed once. CDR3 in amino acids: CASSLAEDSSYEQYF. The CDR3 coding sequence is TGTGCCAGCAGCTTAGCGGAGGACAGCTCCTACGAGCAGTACTTC. The V and J genes are TRBV7-9 and TRBJ2-7; D perhaps matches TRBD1 (6 bases). V gave up 0 bases and J gave up 0 bases, with 9 bases separating them. The germline V gene encodes CDR1 SEHNR and CDR2 FQNEAQ (reference sequence). There are 15 residues in the CDR3.

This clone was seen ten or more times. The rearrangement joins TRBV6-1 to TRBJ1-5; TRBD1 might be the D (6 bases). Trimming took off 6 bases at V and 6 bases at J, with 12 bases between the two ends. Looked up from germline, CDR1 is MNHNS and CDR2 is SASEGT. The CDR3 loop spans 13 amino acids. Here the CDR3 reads CASSPDRVQPQHF. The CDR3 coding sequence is TGTGCCAGCAGCCCGGACAGAGTTCAGCCCCAGCATTTT.